This record covers a single T cell receptor (beta chain). Its specificity is unknown. The V segment lost 0 bases and the J segment 0 bases; nucleotides outside the gene matches: 9. Germline V gives CDR1 SGHDN, CDR2 FVKESK. The CDR3 is made up of 19 amino acids. The data belong to a study of T cell repertoires in cytomegalovirus infection. One entry per CDR3 protein, called by TCRdb with MiXCR from the reads. The sample gives around 180,000 distinct CDR3 sequences, approximately 28% of which show up once; roughly 31% is in the top ten. General observations from the study: In two of eight donors, the top clonotype was HLA-C-restricted CMV-specific.

The V gene is TRBV14, the J gene TRBJ2-7, with 12 nucleotides matching TRBD1. The sequence was obtained from a human donor in good health (CMV status not recorded). Some clones in this sample may be carry-over from other donors' samples. Specimen: PBMCs. The CDR3 is CASSQDRDRGLFSSYEQYF. The DNA of the CDR3 is TGTGCCAGCAGCCAAGATCGGGACAGGGGGCTCTTTAGCTCCTACGAGCAGTACTTC.